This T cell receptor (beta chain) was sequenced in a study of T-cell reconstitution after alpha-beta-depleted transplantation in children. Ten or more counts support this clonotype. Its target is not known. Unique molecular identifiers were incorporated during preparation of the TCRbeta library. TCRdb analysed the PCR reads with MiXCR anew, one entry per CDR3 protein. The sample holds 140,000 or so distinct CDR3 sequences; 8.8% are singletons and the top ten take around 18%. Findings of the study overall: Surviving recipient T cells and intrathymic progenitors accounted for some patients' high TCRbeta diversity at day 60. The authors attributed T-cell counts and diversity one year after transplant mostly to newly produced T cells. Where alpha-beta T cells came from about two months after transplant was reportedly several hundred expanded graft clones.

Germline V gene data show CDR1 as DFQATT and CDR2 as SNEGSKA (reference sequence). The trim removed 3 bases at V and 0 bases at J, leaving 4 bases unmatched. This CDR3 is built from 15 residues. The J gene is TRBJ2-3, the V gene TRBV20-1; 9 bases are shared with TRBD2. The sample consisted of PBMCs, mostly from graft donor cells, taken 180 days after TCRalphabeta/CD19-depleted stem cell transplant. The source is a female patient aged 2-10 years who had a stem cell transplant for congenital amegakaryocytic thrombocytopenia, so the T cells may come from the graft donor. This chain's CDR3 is CSARSRGGSTDTQYF. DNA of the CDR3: TGCAGTGCTAGGTCGCGGGGGGGCAGCACAGATACGCAGTATTTT.